This TCR beta chain is drawn from a study of T cell changes during pregnancy in multiple sclerosis. The germline V gene has CDR1 MGHRA and CDR2 YSYEKL. The CDR3 length is 14 residues. The V end lost 1 base, the J end lost 3 bases, and 9 bases lay between the germline ends. Measured with immunoSEQ multiplex PCR; TCRdb has only the in-frame clones, and not every one. The sample records about 40,000 clones, about 90% being singletons. This chain links TRBV4-1 with TRBJ1-2; unclear D gene. This sequence originates from a female donor with multiple sclerosis, enrolled in a pregnancy study. Sequenced material: CD4+ T cells from peripheral blood mononuclear cells, taken before pregnancy. The CDR3: CASSQVPGYYGYTF. The CDR3 nucleotides read TGCGCCAGCAGCCAAGTACCAGGTTACTATGGCTACACCTTC.